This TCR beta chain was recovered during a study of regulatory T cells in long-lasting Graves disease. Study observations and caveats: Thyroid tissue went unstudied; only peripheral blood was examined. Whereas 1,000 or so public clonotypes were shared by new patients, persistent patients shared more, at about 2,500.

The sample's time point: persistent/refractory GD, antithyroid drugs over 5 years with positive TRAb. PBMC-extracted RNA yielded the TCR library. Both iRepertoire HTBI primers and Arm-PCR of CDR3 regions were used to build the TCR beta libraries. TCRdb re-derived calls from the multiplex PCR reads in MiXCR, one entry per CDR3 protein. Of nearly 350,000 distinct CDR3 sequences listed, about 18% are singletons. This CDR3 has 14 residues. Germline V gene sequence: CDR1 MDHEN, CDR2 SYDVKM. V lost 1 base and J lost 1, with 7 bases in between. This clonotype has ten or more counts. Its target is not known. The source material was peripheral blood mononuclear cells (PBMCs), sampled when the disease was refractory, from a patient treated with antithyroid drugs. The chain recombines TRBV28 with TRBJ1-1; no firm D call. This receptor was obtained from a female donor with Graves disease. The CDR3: CASSLLGQNTEAFF. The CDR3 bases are TGTGCCAGCAGTTTATTAGGTCAGAACACTGAAGCTTTCTTT.